Below are 10 T cell receptor beta chains sequenced from a single sample in a study of OX40 agonist ivuxolimab in advanced cancers. The data were produced by immunoSEQ multiplex PCR, yet TCRdb's version contains in-frame clones alone and is incomplete. Of about 90,000 clones in the sample, around 85% were seen once. The sequenced sample was CD4+ or CD8+ T cells sorted from blood, obtained in a trial of the OX40 agonist ivuxolimab. These receptors all come from an adult with an advanced solid tumor such as melanoma, head and neck, liver or kidney cancer.

This chain connects TRBV5-4 to TRBJ1-1; the match to TRBD1 covers 11 bases. CDR1 SGHNT and CDR2 YYREEE come from the germline V gene (reference sequence). V gave up 4 bases and J gave up 11 bases; unmatched junction bases: 13. The CDR3 length is 15 residues. The CDR3 DNA follows: TGTGCCAGCAGCCAGATAGGACAGGGGGCGACCAAGGCTTTCTTT. Translating it yields CASSQIGQGATKAFF.

The chain combines TRBV7-2 with TRBJ2-3, with 7 bases that match TRBD2. The CDR3 length is 17 residues. Germline V gives CDR1 SGHTA, CDR2 FQGNSA. The J segment lost 5 bases and the V segment lost 1 base, leaving 12 bases of the junction unmatched. The CDR3 spells CASSLVPGGTALDTQYF. In nucleotides, the CDR3 is TGTGCCAGCAGCTTAGTTCCCGGGGGGACCGCCCTAGATACGCAGTATTTT.

DNA of the CDR3: TGTGCCAGCAGCTTTGAGGACAGCACCTACAATGAGCAGTTCTTC. It codes for CASSFEDSTYNEQFF. V usage is TRBV5-5 and J usage is TRBJ2-1, with D tentatively TRBD1 (6 bases). This CDR3 spans 15 amino acids. CDR1 and CDR2 from the germline V gene are SGHKS and YYEKEE (reference sequence). Trimming removed 2 bases from V and 2 bases from J, with 11 bases in between.

The chain employs TRBV14 and TRBJ2-1, with D possibly being TRBD2 (6 bases). CDR1 and CDR2 from the germline V gene are SGHDN and FVKESK. The CDR3 sequence is 15 residues long. Trimming pared 5 bases from V and 1 base from J, leaving 12 bases between. CDR3 residues: CASSSRTKSYNEQFF. CDR3 sequence (DNA): TGTGCCAGCAGCTCACGGACTAAGTCCTACAATGAGCAGTTCTTC. Supplemented by reference TRBV14 and TRBJ2-1, the full variable domain reads EAGVTQFPSHSVIEKGQTVTLRCDPISGHDNLYWYRRVMGKEIKFLLHFVKESKQDESGMPNNRFLAERTGGTYSTLKVQPAELEDSGVYFCASSSRTKSYNEQFFGPGTRLTVL.

V gene TRBV10-3 combines with J gene TRBJ2-5; a weak D match, TRBD2 (5 bases). The CDR3 covers 14 residues. V was shortened by 6 bases and J by 5 bases, with 16 bases between the two germline ends. CDR1 ENHRY and CDR2 SYGVKD come from the germline V gene. Here the CDR3 DNA reads TGTGCCATCAGGGAGGACTCATCCTTGGAGACCCAGTACTTC. It codes for CAIREDSSLETQYF.

The chain joins TRBV6-5 to TRBJ2-3; perhaps TRBD2 as D (6 bases). The CDR3 runs to 16 residues. In germline, CDR1 is MNHEY, CDR2 SVGAGI. The V and J ends lost 2 bases and 1 base respectively, with 13 bases between them. CDR3 bases: TGTGCCAGCAGTTACCTCCGATCGGGGGGCACAGATACGCAGTATTTT. Translation gives CASSYLRSGGTDTQYF.

V usage is TRBV18 and J usage is TRBJ2-6; 8 bases agree with TRBD1. The length of the CDR3 is 18 residues. Germline V gene data show CDR1 as KGHSH and CDR2 as LQKENI. V shed 2 bases and J 0 bases; nucleotides not matched to a gene: 6. Here the CDR3 DNA reads TGTGCCAGCTCACCATCCGGGACAGGCTTCTCTGGGGCCAACGTCCTGACTTTC. Its protein is CASSPSGTGFSGANVLTF.

This chain joins TRBV19 and TRBJ2-3; 11 bases map to TRBD2. V dropped 3 bases and J dropped 5; count of bases not matched to a gene: 4. This CDR3 has 15 residues. Looked up from germline, CDR1 is LNHDA and CDR2 is SQIVND (reference sequence). CDR3 loop: CASSISSGRIDTQYF. The CDR3 DNA sequence: TGTGCCAGTAGTATTTCTAGCGGGAGGATAGATACGCAGTATTTT.

This clone was seen just once. J is TRBJ2-7 and V is TRBV4-1; no clear D. CDR1 and CDR2 from the germline V gene are MGHRA and YSYEKL. The V and J ends lost 4 bases and 4 bases respectively, with 17 bases between them. The CDR3 runs to 15 residues. The CDR3 DNA reads as TGCGCCAGCAGCCTCTGGGGTGGGGTAGGGTACGAGCAGTACTTC. Translated: CASSLWGGVGYEQYF.

The rearrangement joins TRBV29-1 to TRBJ2-3; D unclear. From germline, CDR1 is SQVTM and CDR2 ANQGSEA. The V gene lost 7 bases and the J gene lost 4 bases, with 6 bases spanning the gap. The CDR3 length is 10 residues. CDR3 sequence (DNA): TGCAGCGGTCTTGCAGATACGCAGTATTTT. Encoded protein: CSGLADTQYF.